This is a list of T cell receptor beta chains from one sample in a study of blood T cell repertoires in COVID-19. Assay used: immunoSEQ multiplex PCR; TCRdb lists only in-frame clones, some missing. This sample has roughly 130,000 clones, with 75% to 85% found just once. Material: peripheral blood. All receptors derive from a woman in her 70s with COVID-19, enrolled during active disease. The CDR3 runs from the conserved cysteine through the conserved F or W. The D gene is left open where the match is weak. Size values are once, few and many counts, or a class for expanded clones, and some rows have none.

J gene,clone size,V gene,D gene,CDR3 protein,CDR3 DNA
TRBJ2-2,-,TRBV5-4,-,CASSAPGTNTGELFF,TGTGCCAGCAGCGCCCCCGGGACGAACACCGGGGAGCTGTTTTTT
TRBJ1-1,-,TRBV6-5,-,CASSYYPRGGATEAFF,TGTGCCAGCAGTTACTATCCAAGAGGTGGGGCCACTGAAGCTTTCTTT
TRBJ1-2,-,TRBV12-5,TRBD1,CASGSASGGIGGYTF,TGTGCTAGTGGTTCCGCATCAGGGGGCATAGGTGGCTACACCTTC
TRBJ1-4,-,TRBV21-1,-,CASSRGRGEKLFF,TGTGCCAGCAGCAGGGGCAGGGGTGAAAAACTGTTTTTT
TRBJ1-2,-,TRBV5-1,TRBD1,CASSLATGSIYGYTF,TGCGCCAGCAGCTTGGCGACAGGGAGTATCTATGGCTACACCTTC
TRBJ2-7,once,TRBV4-3,TRBD1,CASSQGPGTDPNEQYF,TGCGCCAGCAGCCAAGGTCCCGGGACAGACCCCAACGAGCAGTACTTC
TRBJ2-5,-,TRBV10-3,TRBD2,CATSSSGEETQYF,TGTGCCACCTCCTCTAGCGGCGAGGAGACCCAGTACTTC
TRBJ1-1,-,TRBV20-1,-,CSAKGVTEAFF,TGCAGTGCCAAAGGGGTGACTGAAGCTTTCTTT
TRBJ1-1,-,TRBV18,TRBD1,CASSPGQGVSAEAFF,TGTGCCAGCTCACCGGGACAGGGGGTCTCGGCAGAAGCTTTCTTT
TRBJ2-1,-,TRBV9,TRBD2,CASSPTLTSGDTYNEQFF,TGTGCCAGCAGCCCAACCCTGACTAGCGGAGACACCTACAATGAGCAGTTCTTC
TRBJ1-2,-,TRBV20-1,-,CSASIQGADYGYTF,TGCAGTGCTAGTATACAGGGCGCCGACTATGGCTACACCTTC
TRBJ1-5,-,TRBV6-6,-,CASSYMLGGQPQHF,TGTGCCAGCAGTTATATGCTCGGCGGTCAGCCCCAGCATTTT
TRBJ2-1,few,TRBV27,-,CASKVGGGLARAGEQFF,TGTGCCAGCAAAGTCGGCGGGGGCCTAGCCAGGGCCGGTGAGCAGTTCTTC
TRBJ1-1,once,TRBV6-5,-,CASNLGLNTEAFF,TGTGCCAGCAACCTTGGCCTGAACACTGAAGCTTTCTTT
TRBJ2-1,-,TRBV6-6,-,CASSYEGGLNEQFF,TGTGCCAGCAGTTATGAGGGGGGGCTTAATGAGCAGTTCTTC
TRBJ1-1,-,TRBV14,TRBD1,CASSGYRGSTEAFF,TGTGCCAGCAGCGGGTACAGGGGAAGCACTGAAGCTTTCTTT
TRBJ2-3,few,TRBV6-1,TRBD2,CASSVGGGAASDTQYF,TGTGCCAGCAGTGTCGGCGGGGGGGCCGCGTCAGATACGCAGTATTTT
TRBJ1-1,-,TRBV2,TRBD1,CANRQGLMNTEAFF,TGTGCCAACAGACAGGGGCTAATGAACACTGAAGCTTTCTTT
TRBJ2-7,-,TRBV2,-,CASREGSSYEQYF,TGTGCCAGCAGGGAGGGGAGCTCCTACGAGCAGTACTTC
TRBJ1-1,-,TRBV29-1,TRBD1,CSVGGGQGNTEAFF,TGCAGCGTGGGCGGGGGACAGGGGAACACTGAAGCTTTCTTT
TRBJ1-3,-,TRBV3-1/TRBV3-2,-,CASSPPRVGNTIYF,TGTGCCAGCAGCCCCCCCAGGGTAGGGAACACCATATATTTT
TRBJ1-1,-,TRBV30,-,CAWSLPGRIEAFF,TGTGCCTGGAGTCTTCCAGGGCGGATTGAAGCTTTCTTT
TRBJ2-5,-,TRBV7-9,TRBD2,CASSSYGGAGETQYF,TGTGCCAGCAGCTCTTACGGGGGGGCCGGGGAGACCCAGTACTTC
TRBJ1-4,few,TRBV15,TRBD1,CATSALTGGSEKLFF,TGTGCCACCAGCGCTTTAACAGGGGGAAGTGAAAAACTGTTTTTT
TRBJ1-2,-,TRBV14,TRBD1,CASSHGRTGKEGYTF,TGTGCCAGCAGCCACGGAAGGACAGGGAAAGAGGGCTACACCTTC
TRBJ2-5,-,TRBV5-1,-,CASSLISGQETQYF,TGCGCCAGCAGCTTAATTAGCGGACAAGAGACCCAGTACTTC
TRBJ1-5,-,TRBV9,TRBD1,CASSVTGGLEPQHF,TGTGCCAGCAGCGTTACAGGGGGCTTGGAGCCCCAGCATTTT
TRBJ1-1,-,TRBV10-3,TRBD1,CAIGRQGLNTEAFF,TGTGCCATCGGACGACAGGGATTGAACACTGAAGCTTTCTTT
TRBJ2-1,-,TRBV19,TRBD2,CASSIRASGANEQFF,TGTGCCAGTAGTATCAGGGCTAGCGGGGCTAATGAGCAGTTCTTC
TRBJ1-1,-,TRBV5-1,TRBD1,CASNGQGGTEAFF,TGCGCCAGCAACGGACAGGGAGGCACTGAAGCTTTCTTT
TRBJ1-2,-,TRBV6-5,TRBD1,CASAGQGSYGYTF,TGTGCCAGTGCCGGACAGGGTTCCTATGGCTACACCTTC
TRBJ2-3,-,TRBV6-4,TRBD2,CASGSFRGLAGESTDTQYF,TGTGCCAGCGGTAGTTTCCGCGGACTAGCGGGGGAAAGCACAGATACGCAGTATTTT
TRBJ2-5,-,TRBV30,TRBD2,CAWNRPGTPGEGQYF,TGTGCCTGGAATCGACCCGGGACCCCTGGGGAGGGCCAGTACTTC
TRBJ2-3,-,TRBV2,TRBD1,CASKRTGGLSHTDTQYF,TGTGCCAGCAAAAGGACAGGGGGCTTATCACACACGGATACGCAGTATTTT
TRBJ1-2,-,TRBV7-2,-,CASSQRAGYGYGYTF,TGTGCCAGCAGCCAAAGAGCGGGGTACGGCTATGGCTACACCTTC
TRBJ1-4,-,TRBV2,TRBD1,CASSTIRGPNEKLFF,TGTGCCAGCAGTACCATCAGGGGGCCCAATGAAAAACTGTTTTTT
TRBJ2-5,-,TRBV9,TRBD1,CASSATWTGGQETQYF,TGTGCCAGCAGCGCAACTTGGACAGGGGGCCAAGAGACCCAGTACTTC
TRBJ2-7,once,TRBV12-3/TRBV12-4,-,CASRRDSGYEQYF,TGTGCCAGCAGGAGGGACTCCGGTTACGAGCAGTACTTC
TRBJ2-7,-,TRBV4-3,-,CASSQEAPLRGSYEQYF,TGCGCCAGCAGCCAAGAGGCCCCCCTTAGGGGGTCCTACGAGCAGTACTTC
TRBJ1-4,-,TRBV6-6,TRBD1,CASSPTGSEKLFF,TGTGCCAGCAGCCCGACAGGGTCTGAAAAACTGTTTTTT
TRBJ1-6,-,TRBV14,TRBD1,CASSQVTGGVSPLHF,TGTGCCAGCAGCCAAGTAACAGGGGGCGTTTCACCCCTCCACTTT
TRBJ1-3,-,TRBV27,-,CASRLKPGNVDTIYF,TGTGCCAGCAGGCTAAAACCAGGGAATGTGGACACCATATATTTT
TRBJ1-6,-,TRBV19,-,CASSNSRSPLHF,TGTGCCAGTAGCAACAGTCGTTCACCCCTCCACTTT
TRBJ1-5,few,TRBV28,-,CASSLIAVWGGEYSNQPQHF,TGTGCCAGCAGTTTAATCGCAGTGTGGGGGGGCGAGTATAGCAATCAGCCCCAGCATTTT
TRBJ2-3,-,TRBV21-1,-,CASSQGGRGGERRPSTDTQYF,TGTGCCAGCAGTCAAGGGGGTCGGGGTGGAGAGCGGCGACCTAGCACAGATACGCAGTATTTT
TRBJ1-2,few,TRBV9,-,CASTSGGLFNYGYTF,TGTGCCAGCACCTCAGGAGGACTCTTTAACTATGGCTACACCTTC
TRBJ2-5,-,TRBV19,TRBD1,CASSRDREGTQYF,TGTGCCAGTAGTAGGGACAGGGAGGGGACCCAGTACTTC
TRBJ2-1,-,TRBV5-1,TRBD1,CASSLGTGQGFFNSYNEQFF,TGCGCCAGCAGCTTGGGCACGGGACAGGGGTTCTTTAACTCCTACAATGAGCAGTTCTTC
TRBJ1-1,-,TRBV5-1,-,CASSPFGRGTNTEAFF,TGCGCCAGCAGCCCTTTCGGAAGGGGTACAAACACTGAAGCTTTCTTT
TRBJ2-1,-,TRBV5-1,-,CASSLPEGQIGEQFF,TGCGCCAGCAGCTTACCAGAAGGACAGATCGGTGAGCAGTTCTTC
TRBJ2-7,few,TRBV18,-,CASAQGVRTNEQYF,TGTGCCAGCGCCCAGGGGGTACGGACTAACGAGCAGTACTTC